The present T cell receptor (beta chain) was sequenced within a study of blood T cell repertoires in COVID-19. Sequencing used immunoSEQ multiplex PCR; TCRdb keeps in-frame clones, though not all of them. The table shows around 150,000 clones, with 87% occurring only once. Enrolled during active infection, Seattle patients were then followed longitudinally. This CDR3 contains 13 residues. V was clipped by 3 bases and J by 5 bases, with 10 bases between them. Germline lookup yields CDR1 SGDLS and CDR2 YYNGEE. The rearrangement joins TRBV9 to TRBJ2-3; no definite D call. The TCR originated in a woman aged 70-85 years with COVID-19, enrolled during active disease. Sequencing was done on a sample of peripheral blood. The CDR3 bases are TGTGCCAGCAGCGGAAACATACAAGATACGCAGTATTTT. It yields the protein CASSGNIQDTQYF.